The 30 T cell receptor beta chains below come from one sample, sequenced in a study of beta chain features in type 1 diabetes. Their target antigens are unknown. Sequenced material consisted of expressed TCRB transcripts (all of the isolated RNA was reverse transcribed). The repertoire was sequenced with immunoSEQ multiplex PCR; TCRdb's copy has only in-frame clones and lacks some. The sample shows approximately 270,000 clones, around 15% of them seen only once. Study-wide results and limits: TCRB CDR3 length was moderately but significantly reduced in all four CD4+ subsets of Type 1 diabetes patients.

The sequenced material came from naive CD4+ T cells from blood. The receptor source for this set is a young man with type 1 diabetes.

The V call is TRBV7-8, the J call TRBJ2-4, with D possibly TRBD2 on 5 matching bases. This CDR3 contains 12 residues. V lost 4 bases and J lost 9, with 10 bases in between. Germline V lookup: CDR1 SGHVS, CDR2 FQNEAQ. CDR3 protein: CASSSAAGIQYF. The CDR3 DNA is TGTGCCAGCAGCTCTGCCGCGGGCATTCAGTACTTC.

On this clone itself: Other DNA sequences in this specimen translate into the identical CDR3. The chain joins TRBV28 to TRBJ2-7, with TRBD2 identical over 9 bases. Losses at the gene ends were 4 bases for V and 1 base for J; bases not matched to a gene: 8. Germline-derived CDR1 and CDR2 are MDHEN and SYDVKM. CDR3 length: 16 residues. CDR3 bases: TGTGCCAGCAGTTCCGCGGGAACTAGCGGGTCCTACGAGCAGTACTTC. This gives the protein CASSSAGTSGSYEQYF. Combining the CDR3 with reference TRBV28 and TRBJ2-7 gives the whole variable domain DVKVTQSSRYLVKRTGEKVFLECVQDMDHENMFWYRQDPGLGLRLIYFSYDVKMKEKGDIPEGYSVSREKKERFSLILESASTNQTSMYLCASSSAGTSGSYEQYFGPGTRLTVT.

This clone showed up just a few times. The V and J genes are TRBV4-2 and TRBJ2-7; 11 bases line up with TRBD2. Unmatched junction bases numbered 6, after V lost 3 bases and J lost 5 bases. This CDR3 is built from 15 residues. Germline-derived CDR1 and CDR2 are LGHNA and YNFKEQ. The CDR3 coding sequence is TGTGCCAGCAGCCAGGAAACTAGCGGGAGCAACGAGCAGTACTTC. Amino acid sequence: CASSQETSGSNEQYF.

The sample holds one count of this clone. V is TRBV5-1 and J is TRBJ2-1; 8 bases line up with TRBD1. Unmatched junction bases numbered 4, after V lost 0 bases and J lost 8 bases. The CDR3 has 14 amino acids. Germline V CDR1 and CDR2: SGHRS, YFSETQ. In DNA, the CDR3 is TGCGCCAGCAGCTTGGTGGACAGGGTCGATGAGCAGTTCTTC. This translates into CASSLVDRVDEQFF.

This chain uses TRBV13 with TRBJ2-7, with 11 positions matching TRBD2. This CDR3 is 14 amino acids long. Germline values: CDR1 PRHDT, CDR2 FYEKMQ (reference sequence). The V gene end was trimmed by 5 bases and the J gene end by 5 bases; junction bases not matched to a gene: 5. CDR3 amino acids: CASSEEGLADEQYF. The CDR3 DNA follows: TGTGCCAGCAGCGAGGAGGGACTAGCGGACGAGCAGTACTTC.

The V gene is TRBV18, the J gene TRBJ2-7; 7 bases match TRBD1. Germline V gene lookup returns CDR1 KGHSH and CDR2 LQKENI. Losses at the gene ends were 3 bases for V and 0 bases for J; bases not matched to a gene: 5. The CDR3 totals 15 residues. CDR3 sequence: CASSPWDRSSYEQYF. In nucleotides, the CDR3 is TGTGCCAGCTCACCGTGGGACAGATCCTCCTACGAGCAGTACTTC.

CDR3 in DNA: TGTGCCAGTAGTACAACAGGGTTGGGCCTGAATGAGCAGTTCTTC. Amino acids: CASSTTGLGLNEQFF. The chain is built from TRBV19 and TRBJ2-1; maybe TRBD1 (6 bases). The CDR3 runs to 15 residues. The V gene lost 4 bases and the J gene lost 7 bases, with 17 bases spanning the gap. Germline V gives CDR1 LNHDA, CDR2 SQIVND (reference sequence). Full variable domain (outside the CDR3, taken from reference TRBV19 and TRBJ2-1): DGGITQSPKYLFRKEGQNVTLSCEQNLNHDAMYWYRQDPGQGLRLIYYSQIVNDFQKGDIAEGYSVSREKKESFPLTVTSAQKNPTAFYLCASSTTGLGLNEQFFGPGTRLTVL.

This clone was counted a few times. This chain links TRBV28 with TRBJ2-7, with D perhaps matching TRBD1 (5 bases). With 5 bases removed from V and 4 bases from J, the gap between germline ends came to 12 bases. Per the germline V gene, CDR1 is MDHEN and CDR2 is SYDVKM. The CDR3 totals 13 residues. Here the CDR3 DNA reads TGTGCCAGCAGTACATACGCAGGGTACGAGCAGTACTTC. Translating gives CASSTYAGYEQYF.

This clone occurred a few times. This sequence joins TRBV30 and TRBJ2-7, with TRBD1 as a possible D gene (5 bases). The CDR3 runs to 14 residues. The V gene's germline CDR1 is GTSNPN and CDR2 SVGIG (reference sequence). V was pared by 4 bases and J by 1 base, with 14 bases between. The CDR3: CAWTPQGFSYEQYF. DNA for the CDR3: TGTGCCTGGACCCCCCAGGGCTTTTCCTACGAGCAGTACTTC.

V usage is TRBV14 and J usage is TRBJ2-5; perhaps TRBD1 as D (5 bases). CDR1 is SGHDN and CDR2 is FVKESK in the germline V gene. This CDR3 has 15 amino acids. V was cut by 4 bases and J by 1 base, with 13 bases left in between. In DNA form, the CDR3 reads TGTGCCAGCAGCCCGCGAACAGGTTCCCAAGAGACCCAGTACTTC. Its protein product is CASSPRTGSQETQYF.

Only one count was recorded for this clone. The CDR3 spells CASSSISTSGRKQFF. CDR3 DNA sequence: TGTGCCAGCAGTAGTATTTCGACTAGCGGGAGGAAGCAGTTCTTC. The V call is TRBV27, the J call TRBJ2-1; TRBD2 agrees at 13 bases. Germline values: CDR1 MNHEY, CDR2 SMNVEV (reference sequence). The CDR3 totals 15 residues. Losses at the gene ends were 5 bases for V and 11 bases for J; bases not matched to a gene: 9.

V and J are TRBV29-1 and TRBJ2-1; 10 bases match TRBD1. Germline V lookup: CDR1 SQVTM, CDR2 ANQGSEA. V was pared by 6 bases and J by 1 base, with 12 bases of the junction left unmatched. The CDR3 is 17 residues long. In DNA, the CDR3 is TGCAGCGTGAGGACAGGGGGGATCCTTAGATCCTACAATGAGCAGTTCTTC. Protein sequence: CSVRTGGILRSYNEQFF.

This clone has a handful of counts. V and J are TRBV5-4 and TRBJ2-3; D is perhaps TRBD2 (6 bases). In germline, CDR1 is SGHNT, CDR2 YYREEE (reference sequence). V was cut by 4 bases and J by 0 bases, with 15 bases left in between. CDR3 length: 16 amino acids. The CDR3 region has the DNA TGTGCCAGCAGCCGACTAAGGGAGGCTAGCACAGATACGCAGTATTTT. Protein: CASSRLREASTDTQYF.

This clone was detected a few times. The rearrangement joins TRBV5-1 to TRBJ2-3; 10 bases line up with TRBD1. CDR1 SGHRS and CDR2 YFSETQ come from the germline V gene. The CDR3 covers 16 residues. The V and J ends lost 7 bases and 4 bases, in that order; junction bases with no gene match: 12. The CDR3: CASRDRGPIPADTQYF. The CDR3 region has the DNA TGCGCCAGCCGGGACAGGGGTCCGATCCCGGCAGATACGCAGTATTTT.

V is TRBV28 and J is TRBJ2-7; D uncertain. This CDR3 has 13 amino acids. Germline V gene lookup returns CDR1 MDHEN and CDR2 SYDVKM. V gave up 5 bases and J gave up 9 bases, with 17 bases separating them. CDR3 loop: CASSKTSPLGQYF. The CDR3 region has the DNA TGTGCCAGCAGTAAAACTTCCCCCCTCGGGCAGTACTTC.

The chain joins TRBV11-2 to TRBJ1-5; 11 bases match TRBD1. The CDR3 totals 15 residues. After removal of 6 bases from V and 7 bases from J, the junction contained 8 bases not matched to a gene. CDR1 and CDR2 (germline): SGHAT, FQNNGV. CDR3 DNA: TGTGCCAGCAGTCGGACAGGGGGCGCCGAGCAGCCCCAGCATTTT. Translating it yields CASSRTGGAEQPQHF.

This clone has more than one count but fewer than ten. The J gene is TRBJ2-3, the V gene TRBV7-3; 7 nucleotides agree with TRBD2. The ends lost 0 bases at V and 5 bases at J; junction bases unmatched: 2. The CDR3 has 14 residues. CDR1 and CDR2 (germline): SGHTA, FQGTGA. In DNA form, the CDR3 reads TGTGCCAGCAGCTTAACTGGGGGGGAAGATACGCAGTATTTT. It translates to CASSLTGGEDTQYF.

This clone was counted between two and nine times. The chain is built from TRBV9 and TRBJ1-2; no definite D call. CDR3 size: 14 residues. The V end was cut by 0 bases, the J end by 0 bases, with 6 bases between. The V gene's germline CDR1 is SGDLS and CDR2 YYNGEE. CDR3 in amino acids: CASSVDRANYGYTF. CDR3 DNA sequence: TGTGCCAGCAGCGTAGATAGAGCTAACTATGGCTACACCTTC.

This clone was seen a few times. The chain joins TRBV27 to TRBJ2-1, with 7 bases that match TRBD2. This CDR3 is 14 amino acids long. The V gene's germline CDR1 is MNHEY and CDR2 SMNVEV (reference sequence). V gave up 5 bases and J gave up 7 bases; unmatched junction bases: 8. The CDR3 DNA reads as TGTGCCAGCAGTCAGTGGGGGGGACCGAATGAGCAGTTCTTC. Protein product: CASSQWGGPNEQFF.

This clone appeared a few times. The rearrangement links TRBV5-1 to TRBJ2-1; D uncertain. Germline V gene data show CDR1 as SGHRS and CDR2 as YFSETQ. Between the trimmed V and J ends, which lost 4 bases and 9 bases, there was a span of 17 bases. This CDR3 is 14 amino acids long. CDR3 sequence (DNA): TGCGCCAGCAGCGGTGAACTTTCCACGGGTGAGCAGTTCTTC. This translates into CASSGELSTGEQFF.

In this sample, this clone turned up a few times. The chain is built from TRBV7-2 and TRBJ1-4; D is uncertain. Between the trimmed V and J ends, which lost 1 base and 6 bases, there was a span of 6 bases. Germline CDR1 SGHTA, CDR2 FQGNSA. The CDR3 contains 13 residues. This CDR3 is CASSLEADEKLFF. The CDR3 nucleotides read TGTGCCAGCAGCTTAGAGGCGGATGAAAAACTGTTTTTT.

V and J are TRBV28 and TRBJ1-2; 7 bases match TRBD1. V lost 9 bases and J lost 4; bases outside the gene matches: 5. In germline, CDR1 is MDHEN, CDR2 SYDVKM. This CDR3 spans 12 amino acids. This CDR3 is CASGQVLYGYTF. CDR3 nucleotide sequence: TGTGCCAGTGGACAGGTCCTCTATGGCTACACCTTC.

The CDR3 here is CASSLIGSTDTQYF. CDR3 nucleotides: TGTGCCAGCAGCTTGATCGGTAGCACAGATACGCAGTATTTT. The chain links TRBV5-4 to TRBJ2-3; D remains ambiguous. This CDR3 spans 14 amino acids. The V end lost 1 base, the J end lost 0 bases, and 6 bases lay between the germline ends. The germline V gene encodes CDR1 SGHNT and CDR2 YYREEE (reference sequence).

This clone was detected a few times. This chain uses TRBV19 with TRBJ2-3; TRBD2 might be the D (6 bases). CDR3 length: 16 residues. Germline lookup yields CDR1 LNHDA and CDR2 SQIVND (reference sequence). The V and J ends lost 5 bases and 2 bases respectively, with 17 bases between them. In DNA, the CDR3 is TGTGCCAGTAGTGTTACCGGGAGAGGACCCACAGATACGCAGTATTTT. This encodes CASSVTGRGPTDTQYF. Filled out from reference TRBV19 and TRBJ2-3, the complete variable domain reads DGGITQSPKYLFRKEGQNVTLSCEQNLNHDAMYWYRQDPGQGLRLIYYSQIVNDFQKGDIAEGYSVSREKKESFPLTVTSAQKNPTAFYLCASSVTGRGPTDTQYFGPGTRLTVL.

The chain has TRBV7-8 and TRBJ1-3; D is unresolved. This CDR3 has 14 amino acids. Germline-derived CDR1 and CDR2 are SGHVS and FQNEAQ. V was pared by 5 bases and J by 0 bases, with 8 bases between. The CDR3 DNA sequence: TGTGCCAGCAGCCTCCTCCTCTCTGGAAACACCATATATTTT. Amino acids: CASSLLLSGNTIYF.

This sequence joins TRBV18 and TRBJ2-7; TRBD1 might be the D (5 bases). The CDR3 extends over 14 amino acids. The V end was cut by 3 bases, the J end by 3 bases, with 12 bases between. Germline V gene sequence: CDR1 KGHSH, CDR2 LQKENI. The CDR3 DNA sequence: TGTGCCAGCTCACCGGGGCAGGCTGACTACGAGCAGTACTTC. Translated, it gives CASSPGQADYEQYF. Supplemented by reference TRBV18 and TRBJ2-7, the full variable domain reads NAGVMQNPRHLVRRRGQEARLRCSPMKGHSHVYWYRQLPEEGLKFMVYLQKENIIDESGMPKERFSAEFPKEGPSILRIQQVVRGDSAAYFCASSPGQADYEQYFGPGTRLTVT.

This clone appeared a few times. This chain connects TRBV30 to TRBJ2-7; D possibly corresponds to TRBD2 (6 bases). Per the germline V gene, CDR1 is GTSNPN and CDR2 is SVGIG (reference sequence). The CDR3 is made up of 13 amino acids. V was clipped by 2 bases and J by 2 bases, with 10 bases between them. The CDR3 DNA follows: TGTGCCTGGAGTAAAAGGGAGGCCTACGAGCAGTACTTC. It encodes CAWSKREAYEQYF.

In this sample, this clone turned up a few times. The chain carries TRBV10-3 and TRBJ2-1; 8 nucleotides agree with TRBD1. J lost 8 bases, V lost 4 bases, and 10 bases had no gene match. This CDR3 has 15 amino acids. Germline-derived CDR1 and CDR2 are ENHRY and SYGVKD. CDR3 sequence reads: CAISADAGGKDEQFF. CDR3 coding DNA: TGTGCCATCAGTGCTGACGCAGGGGGCAAGGATGAGCAGTTCTTC.

The chain links TRBV6-5 to TRBJ2-7, with a tentative D call TRBD1 (5 bases). Deletions cut 6 bases from V and 2 bases from J, with 11 bases between. Germline CDR1 reads MNHEY; CDR2 reads SVGAGI. CDR3 length: 13 amino acids. CDR3 amino acids: CASRKDSTYEQYF. The CDR3 DNA reads TGTGCCAGCAGAAAAGACAGTACCTACGAGCAGTACTTC.

The V gene is TRBV9, the J gene TRBJ1-4; TRBD1 agrees at 8 bases. Germline CDR1 SGDLS, CDR2 YYNGEE. The CDR3 consists of 16 residues. After removal of 4 bases from V and 6 bases from J, the junction contained 11 bases not matched to a gene. The DNA for the CDR3 is TGTGCCAGCAGCCGTAGAGGGACAGGCAATGATGAAAAACTGTTTTTT. Protein: CASSRRGTGNDEKLFF.